This TCR beta chain derives from a study of blood T cell repertoires in COVID-19. Study background: Material from acute and convalescent COVID-19 was sourced from the United States, Italy and Spain.

The Seattle patients joined while their infection was active and were tracked longitudinally afterward. Deletions cut 5 bases from V and 10 bases from J, with 18 bases between. There are 15 residues in the CDR3. Germline assignment: CDR1 SGHAT and CDR2 FQDESV (reference sequence). In the authors' methods: Researchers report that nucleated cell counts were estimated from reference gene primer amplification. Libraries were prepared by immunoSEQ multiplex PCR; TCRdb keeps only in-frame clonotypes and omits some of them. Clone size and V and J calls were adopted from that table, with D and trimming inferred from the DNA. This sample has 45,000 to 50,000 clones, with 70% to 90% found just once.

The specimen was peripheral blood. This chain links TRBV11-1 with TRBJ1-6; D gene ambiguous. This TCR was sampled from a woman older than 75 with COVID-19, enrolled during active disease. For the CDR3, the DNA is TGTGCCAGCAGCGCTCAACACCACCCTTTGTCACCCCTCCACTTT. It is translated as CASSAQHHPLSPLHF.